This is a list of T cell receptor beta chains from one sample in a study of Graves' ophthalmopathy and Graves' hyperthyroidism. TCRdb redid the calling of the multiplex PCR reads with MiXCR, one entry per CDR3 protein. The table lists a few hundred thousand distinct CDR3 sequences, less than 20% of them singletons, with roughly 7% in the top ten. The sequencing input was peripheral blood. All receptors derive from a woman younger than 35 with stable Graves' hyperthyroidism. Both conserved end residues are part of each CDR3. The order of the fields is CDR3 protein, CDR3 DNA, clone size, J gene, D gene, CDR3 length, V gene. The D gene is left open where the match is weak. Clone sizes are given selectively: once, few, many, or a class where the clone is expanded.

CDR3aa: CASSSDRTFQYF
CDR3nt: TGCGCCAGCAGTTCGGACAGGACTTTTCAGTACTTC
abundance: many
j_gene: TRBJ2-4
d_gene: TRBD1
len: 12
v_gene: TRBV27

CDR3aa: CASSVMTSISGNTIYF
CDR3nt: TGTGCCAGTAGTGTAATGACCAGTATCTCTGGAAACACCATATATTTT
abundance: -
j_gene: TRBJ1-3
d_gene: -
len: 16
v_gene: TRBV19

CDR3aa: CASSLGRAFLDF
CDR3nt: TGTGCCAGCAGTTTAGGGCGCGCCTTTCTGGACTTC
abundance: many
j_gene: TRBJ2-7
d_gene: -
len: 12
v_gene: TRBV12-3/TRBV12-4

CDR3aa: CASSYSFWQQANYGYTF
CDR3nt: TGTGCCAGCAGTTACTCATTTTGGCAGCAAGCTAACTATGGCTACACCTTC
abundance: many
j_gene: TRBJ1-2
d_gene: -
len: 17
v_gene: TRBV6-5

CDR3aa: CASSPRLAGGPHEQYF
CDR3nt: TGTGCCAGCAGCCCGAGACTAGCGGGGGGGCCCCACGAGCAGTACTTC
abundance: many
j_gene: TRBJ2-7
d_gene: TRBD2
len: 16
v_gene: TRBV7-3

CDR3aa: CSGELQGSYGYTF
CDR3nt: TGCAGCGGGGAGCTACAGGGATCCTATGGCTACACCTTC
abundance: many
j_gene: TRBJ1-2
d_gene: -
len: 13
v_gene: TRBV29-1

CDR3aa: CASKITGIITEAFF
CDR3nt: TGTGCCAGCAAAATAACAGGGATCATTACGGAAGCTTTCTTT
abundance: -
j_gene: TRBJ1-1
d_gene: -
len: 14
v_gene: TRBV27

CDR3aa: CASGKGDYSYEQYF
CDR3nt: TGTGCCAGCGGGAAGGGAGACTACTCCTACGAGCAGTACTTC
abundance: -
j_gene: TRBJ2-7
d_gene: -
len: 14
v_gene: TRBV6-1

CDR3aa: CASSSPSDEQYF
CDR3nt: TGTGCCAGCAGCTCCCCTAGCGACGAGCAGTACTTC
abundance: many
j_gene: TRBJ2-7
d_gene: -
len: 12
v_gene: TRBV7-9

CDR3aa: CASSFDRVGTEAFF
CDR3nt: TGTGCCAGCAGCTTTGACAGGGTGGGCACTGAAGCTTTCTTT
abundance: many
j_gene: TRBJ1-1
d_gene: TRBD1
len: 14
v_gene: TRBV7-3

CDR3aa: CASSPDRISNQPQHF
CDR3nt: TGTGCCAGCAGTCCTGACAGAATTAGCAATCAGCCCCAGCATTTT
abundance: -
j_gene: TRBJ1-5
d_gene: -
len: 15
v_gene: TRBV12-3/TRBV12-4

CDR3aa: CSVEDWQGANGYTF
CDR3nt: TGCAGCGTTGAAGATTGGCAGGGGGCAAATGGCTACACCTTC
abundance: many
j_gene: TRBJ1-2
d_gene: TRBD1
len: 14
v_gene: TRBV29-1

CDR3aa: CASSQNQGGGISEQYF
CDR3nt: TGTGCCAGCAGCCAAAACCAGGGCGGGGGCATCTCCGAGCAGTACTTC
abundance: -
j_gene: TRBJ2-7
d_gene: -
len: 16
v_gene: TRBV11-1

CDR3aa: CASSPWDRKTVF
CDR3nt: TGTGCCAGCAGTCCTTGGGACAGGAAGACCGTCTTC
abundance: -
j_gene: TRBJ2-7
d_gene: TRBD1
len: 12
v_gene: TRBV6-2/TRBV6-3

CDR3aa: CASSSAGGDNTEAFF
CDR3nt: TGTGCCAGCAGTTCCGCAGGGGGAGATAACACTGAAGCTTTCTTT
abundance: many
j_gene: TRBJ1-1
d_gene: TRBD1
len: 15
v_gene: TRBV12-3/TRBV12-4

CDR3aa: CATSIGIGQPQHF
CDR3nt: TGTGCCACCAGTATAGGGATAGGTCAGCCCCAGCATTTT
abundance: many
j_gene: TRBJ1-5
d_gene: -
len: 13
v_gene: TRBV24-1

CDR3aa: CASSLVGSPEAFF
CDR3nt: TGCGCCAGCAGCTTGGTTGGTTCCCCTGAAGCTTTCTTT
abundance: many
j_gene: TRBJ1-1
d_gene: -
len: 13
v_gene: TRBV5-1

CDR3aa: CASLEGLDYEQYF
CDR3nt: TGTGCCAGCCTAGAGGGCTTGGATTACGAGCAGTACTTC
abundance: many
j_gene: TRBJ2-7
d_gene: -
len: 13
v_gene: TRBV6-5

CDR3aa: CASSLVRGDQPQHF
CDR3nt: TGTGCCAGCAGCTTAGTTCGGGGGGATCAGCCCCAGCATTTT
abundance: many
j_gene: TRBJ1-5
d_gene: -
len: 14
v_gene: TRBV7-8

CDR3aa: CASSYTGRGEQYF
CDR3nt: TGTGCCAGCAGTTACACGGGAAGGGGCGAGCAGTACTTC
abundance: many
j_gene: TRBJ2-7
d_gene: -
len: 13
v_gene: TRBV6-2/TRBV6-3

CDR3aa: CASSSSGGPVYEQYF
CDR3nt: TGTGCCAGCAGTTCTAGCGGGGGGCCCGTCTACGAGCAGTACTTC
abundance: many
j_gene: TRBJ2-7
d_gene: TRBD2
len: 15
v_gene: TRBV6-5

CDR3aa: CVTSTPPPDRESGQPQHF
CDR3nt: TGTGTCACCTCGACCCCACCTCCGGACAGGGAGAGTGGCCAGCCCCAGCATTTT
abundance: many
j_gene: TRBJ1-5
d_gene: TRBD1
len: 18
v_gene: TRBV6-4

CDR3aa: CATSDSTDTGELFF
CDR3nt: TGTGCCACCAGTGATTCGACAGACACCGGGGAGCTGTTTTTT
abundance: few
j_gene: TRBJ2-2
d_gene: -
len: 14
v_gene: TRBV24-1

CDR3aa: CASSVALQGNTEAFF
CDR3nt: TGTGCCAGCAGCGTAGCTCTACAGGGGAACACTGAAGCTTTCTTT
abundance: many
j_gene: TRBJ1-1
d_gene: -
len: 15
v_gene: TRBV9

CDR3aa: CASSSRESGELFF
CDR3nt: TGTGCCAGCAGCTCCAGGGAATCCGGGGAGCTGTTTTTT
abundance: -
j_gene: TRBJ2-2
d_gene: -
len: 13
v_gene: TRBV12-3/TRBV12-4

CDR3aa: CASSQEVTGPHTPLHF
CDR3nt: TGTGCCAGCAGTCAGGAGGTGACAGGGCCTCACACACCCCTCCACTTT
abundance: few
j_gene: TRBJ1-6
d_gene: TRBD1
len: 16
v_gene: TRBV5-5

CDR3aa: CASSSASEGPQETQYF
CDR3nt: TGTGCCAGCAGTTCCGCATCCGAGGGCCCGCAGGAGACCCAGTACTTC
abundance: many
j_gene: TRBJ2-5
d_gene: -
len: 16
v_gene: TRBV12-3/TRBV12-4

CDR3aa: CATSRQGSGEQYF
CDR3nt: TGTGCCACCAGCCGACAGGGTTCGGGCGAGCAGTACTTC
abundance: many
j_gene: TRBJ2-7
d_gene: TRBD1
len: 13
v_gene: TRBV24-1

CDR3aa: CASSLAGRATEELFF
CDR3nt: TGCGCCAGCAGCTTGGCCGGCAGGGCTACCGAGGAGCTGTTTTTT
abundance: -
j_gene: TRBJ2-2
d_gene: -
len: 15
v_gene: TRBV5-1

CDR3aa: CASSLSQGTGNTIYF
CDR3nt: TGTGCCAGCAGTCTCTCGCAAGGGACCGGAAACACCATATATTTT
abundance: few
j_gene: TRBJ1-3
d_gene: -
len: 15
v_gene: TRBV27

CDR3aa: CASSSSIQGYGYTF
CDR3nt: TGTGCCAGCAGTTCCTCGATCCAGGGGTATGGCTACACCTTC
abundance: many
j_gene: TRBJ1-2
d_gene: -
len: 14
v_gene: TRBV27

CDR3aa: CASSEGQGSQAFF
CDR3nt: TGTGCCAGCAGTGAGGGACAGGGGTCCCAAGCTTTCTTT
abundance: -
j_gene: TRBJ1-1
d_gene: TRBD1
len: 13
v_gene: TRBV6-1

CDR3aa: CASSRTLPGRYTF
CDR3nt: TGTGCCAGCAGCCGGACATTACCAGGTCGCTACACCTTC
abundance: many
j_gene: TRBJ1-2
d_gene: -
len: 13
v_gene: TRBV7-9

CDR3aa: CASSPRSSGGGETQYF
CDR3nt: TGTGCCAGCTCACCACGGTCTAGCGGGGGTGGAGAGACCCAGTACTTC
abundance: -
j_gene: TRBJ2-5
d_gene: TRBD2
len: 16
v_gene: TRBV18

CDR3aa: CASSLEYRHGETQYF
CDR3nt: TGTGCCAGCAGCTTAGAATACAGGCATGGGGAGACCCAGTACTTC
abundance: -
j_gene: TRBJ2-5
d_gene: -
len: 15
v_gene: TRBV11-1

CDR3aa: CASSIIGLSGGNYGYTF
CDR3nt: TGTGCCAGTAGTATAATAGGACTCTCCGGCGGTAACTATGGCTACACCTTC
abundance: many
j_gene: TRBJ1-2
d_gene: -
len: 17
v_gene: TRBV19

CDR3aa: CATSRAGPGNTEAFF
CDR3nt: TGTGCCACCAGCAGAGCTGGGCCAGGGAACACTGAAGCTTTCTTT
abundance: many
j_gene: TRBJ1-1
d_gene: -
len: 15
v_gene: TRBV15

CDR3aa: CASSLGQGVEPQHF
CDR3nt: TGTGCCAGCAGCTTAGGACAGGGAGTGGAGCCCCAGCATTTT
abundance: many
j_gene: TRBJ1-5
d_gene: TRBD1
len: 14
v_gene: TRBV7-2

CDR3aa: CASNMRTSGGSNTGELFF
CDR3nt: TGTGCCAGCAATATGAGGACTAGCGGGGGATCTAACACCGGGGAGCTGTTTTTT
abundance: once
j_gene: TRBJ2-2
d_gene: TRBD2
len: 18
v_gene: TRBV2

CDR3aa: CASSFESLGGTQYF
CDR3nt: TGTGCCAGCAGCTTTGAGTCCCTCGGGGGTACGCAGTATTTT
abundance: -
j_gene: TRBJ2-3
d_gene: -
len: 14
v_gene: TRBV12-3/TRBV12-4

CDR3aa: CASISGQTMNTEAFF
CDR3nt: TGTGCCAGCATTAGCGGGCAGACCATGAACACTGAAGCTTTCTTT
abundance: -
j_gene: TRBJ1-1
d_gene: -
len: 15
v_gene: TRBV12-3/TRBV12-4

CDR3aa: CATQRAGNQETQYF
CDR3nt: TGTGCTACCCAAAGGGCAGGCAACCAAGAGACCCAGTACTTC
abundance: many
j_gene: TRBJ2-5
d_gene: -
len: 14
v_gene: TRBV7-2

CDR3aa: CASSQGESYEQYF
CDR3nt: TGTGCCAGCAGCCAAGGGGAGTCCTACGAGCAGTACTTC
abundance: few
j_gene: TRBJ2-7
d_gene: -
len: 13
v_gene: TRBV3-1

CDR3aa: CASSATADYGYTF
CDR3nt: TGTGCCAGCAGTGCAACGGCAGACTATGGCTACACCTTC
abundance: many
j_gene: TRBJ1-2
d_gene: -
len: 13
v_gene: TRBV9

CDR3aa: CASSYTGQDNTEAFF
CDR3nt: TGTGCCAGCAGTTACACGGGACAGGATAACACTGAAGCTTTCTTT
abundance: many
j_gene: TRBJ1-1
d_gene: TRBD1
len: 15
v_gene: TRBV6-5

CDR3aa: CASSLTGPNTGELFF
CDR3nt: TGTGCCAGCAGCTTGACAGGGCCCAACACCGGGGAGCTGTTTTTT
abundance: few
j_gene: TRBJ2-2
d_gene: TRBD1
len: 15
v_gene: TRBV7-2

CDR3aa: CASSPSFTIPHEQYF
CDR3nt: TGCGCCAGCAGCCCATCGTTCACGATCCCACACGAGCAGTACTTC
abundance: few
j_gene: TRBJ2-7
d_gene: -
len: 15
v_gene: TRBV4-1

CDR3aa: CASRPLERVSTEAFF
CDR3nt: TGTGCCAGCCGACCCTTAGAACGGGTGAGCACTGAAGCTTTCTTT
abundance: many
j_gene: TRBJ1-1
d_gene: -
len: 15
v_gene: TRBV12-3/TRBV12-4

CDR3aa: CASSYGDNQPQHF
CDR3nt: TGTGCCAGCAGTTACGGAGACAATCAGCCCCAGCATTTT
abundance: many
j_gene: TRBJ1-5
d_gene: -
len: 13
v_gene: TRBV6-2/TRBV6-3

CDR3aa: CAISEPGQTSNYEQYF
CDR3nt: TGTGCCATCAGTGAGCCCGGACAGACCTCTAACTACGAGCAGTACTTC
abundance: many
j_gene: TRBJ2-7
d_gene: -
len: 16
v_gene: TRBV10-3

CDR3aa: CASNRQLNTEAFF
CDR3nt: TGTGCCAGCAACCGACAGCTGAACACTGAAGCTTTCTTT
abundance: many
j_gene: TRBJ1-1
d_gene: -
len: 13
v_gene: TRBV6-2/TRBV6-3

CDR3aa: CATSDLLGTGGKTGELFF
CDR3nt: TGTGCCACCAGTGATTTGCTCGGGACAGGGGGCAAGACCGGGGAGCTGTTTTTT
abundance: -
j_gene: TRBJ2-2
d_gene: TRBD1
len: 18
v_gene: TRBV24-1

CDR3aa: CASSLVGGDDQPQHF
CDR3nt: TGTGCCAGCAGTTTGGTAGGGGGCGATGATCAGCCCCAGCATTTT
abundance: many
j_gene: TRBJ1-5
d_gene: TRBD1
len: 15
v_gene: TRBV12-3/TRBV12-4